This T cell receptor beta chain was documented in a study of CXCR3-negative and CXCR3-positive naive CD8 T cells. For the study at large: TRB reads totalled about 130 million, about 1.5 +/- 0.3 million per library. Whole-study results and caveats: Similarly elevated diversity marked both naive subsets, with memory CD8+ cells showing far lower diversity. The study found more hydrophobic TRB CDR3s in CXCR3-positive naive cells than in CXCR3-negative naive cells. TRBV-TRBJ usage was similar across naive CXCR3 subsets but distinct in memory cells.

The libraries of TRB cDNA were constructed through 5' RACE using UMI labels. Reanalyzing the 5' RACE reads, TCRdb keeps one entry per CDR3 protein, without DNA. This specimen shows some 140,000 distinct CDR3 sequences; the ten leading clones hold 0.45% to 0.55%. Naive CD8+ T cells carried a CD45RO-CCR7+CD27+CD95- phenotype. This CDR3 has 13 amino acids. Germline V lookup: CDR1 SGHVS, CDR2 FNYEAQ. Comments on this clonotype: The target antigen is unknown.

The source of this sequence is a human donor in good health. Some clones in this sample may be carry-over from other donors' samples. The chain recombines TRBV7-6 with TRBJ1-5. The sequencing sample was made of naive CXCR3+ CD8+ T cells from blood. The subset denotes: CD45RO-CCR7+CD27+CD95- naive CD8+ T cells expressing CXCR3 (TNR3+). CDR3 amino acids: CASSLGLNQPQHF.